The 11 T cell receptor delta chains in this list originate from one sample, sequenced in a study of gamma-delta T cells after stem cell transplantation (dated by TCRdb to the mid-2010s). The library was generated by RT-PCR. Sequencing was carried out with an Illumina MiSeq. Via CATT, TCRdb reprocessed the public reads, and rows with identical DNA were then joined. For this sample there are 2,000 or so delta-chain clones; about 18% appear just once. Of the sample, around a third is held by the ten largest clones. Sequencing was performed on gamma-delta T cells. The receptors were gathered from a human donor. It is not recorded whose cells these are; they may come from a transplant donor.

The chain has TRDV2 and TRDJ1, with 11 bases identical to TRDD3. The CDR3 loop spans 21 amino acids. V shed 3 bases and J 0 bases; nucleotides not matched to a gene: 20. The germline CDR1 and CDR2 sequences are GEAIGNYY and EKD. The CDR3: CACDLMSAGLGDTSYTDKLIF. The CDR3 DNA follows: TGTGCCTGTGACTTGATGTCGGCGGGGCTGGGGGATACCTCGTACACCGATAAACTCATCTTT.

By share of the sample, this clone is medium-sized. This specimen includes other DNA sequences encoding the same CDR3. The rearrangement uses TRDV2 and TRDJ1, with D hard to call. Germline-derived CDR1 and CDR2 are GEAIGNYY and EKD. The CDR3 contains 14 residues. V lost 3 bases to trimming and J lost 2 bases, with 12 bases between them. The CDR3 is CACDPVKGTDKLIF. In nucleotides, the CDR3 is TGTGCCTGTGACCCGGTGAAAGGGACCGATAAACTCATCTTT.

This clone was counted only a few times. The TCRdb record carries a much larger clone's protein, which differs from this DNA's translation at residue 7; a read error is the likely cause, and the protein listed here is the DNA translation. DNA for the CDR3: TGTGCCTGTGACCCAGTACGGGGGGACTCACACACCGATAAACTCATCTTT. Translation: CACDPVRGDSHTDKLIF. The chain is built from TRDV2 and TRDJ1, with D perhaps matching TRDD3 (6 bases). V was trimmed by 3 bases and J by 0 bases, leaving 19 bases between them. The CDR3 loop spans 17 amino acids. The germline V gene encodes CDR1 GEAIGNYY and CDR2 EKD.

As for this clone: TCRdb's protein, taken from a much larger clone, differs from this DNA's translation at residue 15, likely owing to a read error; the protein displayed comes from the DNA. The rearrangement joins TRDV2 to TRDJ1, with 9 positions matching TRDD3. The length of the CDR3 is 17 residues. From germline, CDR1 is GEAIGNYY and CDR2 EKD. CDR3 sequence (DNA): TGTGCCTGTGACACCGTTCTGGGGGATGCGTACACCGATAAATTCATCTTT. Translation: CACDTVLGDAYTDKFIF.

A word on this clone: This likely reflects a read error, since a far larger clone is one base away. Other DNA sequences in the sample encode the same CDR3. V is TRDV2 and J is TRDJ1, with 8 positions matching TRDD3. This CDR3 spans 23 amino acids. Germline lookup yields CDR1 GEAIGNYY and CDR2 EKD. V lost 3 bases to trimming and J lost 5 bases; unmatched junction nucleotides: 34. In DNA, the CDR3 is TGTGCCTGTGACCCAATGGAATCCTCCCTACCTGGGGGACTCCGGCAGGGCTCGGATAAACTCATCTTT. Translating gives CACDPMESSLPGGLRQGSDKLIF.

This clone was seen a handful of times. This DNA's translation and the protein TCRdb lists, from a much larger clone, do not match at residue 15, likely due to a read error; the protein shown is translated from the DNA. CDR3 nucleotide sequence: TGTGCCTGTGACGTCCTTCCTAGCCTGGGGGATTCTGCTTTGATAGCACAACTCTTCTTT. Translating it yields CACDVLPSLGDSALIAQLFF. V usage is TRDV2 and J usage is TRDJ2, with a possible D match to TRDD3 (9 bases). Germline lookup yields CDR1 GEAIGNYY and CDR2 EKD. The CDR3 is 20 residues long.

This clone rates as large. This sequence joins TRDV2 and TRDJ1; 13 bases are a match to TRDD3. V lost 3 bases to trimming and J lost 2 bases; unmatched junction nucleotides: 8. This CDR3 has 17 amino acids. From germline, CDR1 is GEAIGNYY and CDR2 EKD. The CDR3 loop reads CACDLVLGDTRTDKLIF. For the CDR3, the DNA is TGTGCCTGTGACCTCGTACTGGGGGATACGAGGACCGATAAACTCATCTTT.

This clone appeared a few times. This is likely an artifact of a read error, given a far larger clone one base away. This same CDR3 is encoded by further DNA sequences in the sample. V gene TRDV2 combines with J gene TRDJ3; the match to TRDD3 covers 12 bases. The CDR3 loop spans 18 amino acids. The V gene's germline CDR1 is GEAIGNYY and CDR2 EKD. DNA for the CDR3: TGTGCCTGTGACAAACTGGGGGATACCCCCTGGGACACCCGCCAGATGTTTTTC. Its translation is CACDKLGDTPWDTRQMFF.

As concerns this clone: TCRdb assigns this DNA the protein of a much larger clone, which departs from its translation at residue 15; this likely reflects a read error, and the protein shown comes from translating the DNA. CDR3: CACDRLLGDTLSDKFIF. CDR3 bases: TGTGCCTGTGACAGGCTACTGGGGGATACGCTATCCGATAAATTCATCTTT. The V and J genes are TRDV2 and TRDJ1; 13 bases line up with TRDD3. CDR1 and CDR2 from the germline V gene are GEAIGNYY and EKD. CDR3 length equals 17 residues.

The table lists this clone with a few counts. The TCRdb record carries a much larger clone's protein, which differs from this DNA's translation at residue 5; a read error is the likely cause, and the protein listed here is the DNA translation. CDR3 region: CACDAVLGDTLVTTDKLIF. The CDR3 DNA is TGTGCCTGTGACGCCGTACTGGGGGATACGCTGGTTACCACCGATAAACTCATCTTT. J is TRDJ1 and V is TRDV2; 13 bases map to TRDD3. After removal of 3 bases from V and 1 base from J, the junction contained 13 bases not matched to a gene. This CDR3 contains 19 residues. Germline V gene data show CDR1 as GEAIGNYY and CDR2 as EKD.

Sample share makes this clone medium-sized (0.01 to 0.1%). The chain combines TRDV2 with TRDJ1; TRDD3 matches 10 bases. J lost 7 bases, V lost 3 bases, and 16 bases had no gene match. CDR3 length: 17 amino acids. Germline V gene sequence: CDR1 GEAIGNYY, CDR2 EKD. The CDR3 region is CACDVLGDERNGVKLIF. For the CDR3, the DNA is TGTGCCTGTGACGTACTGGGGGATGAGAGGAACGGGGTTAAACTCATCTTT.